This is a list of T cell receptor beta chains from one sample in a study of neurological immune-mediated disorders. TCRdb re-derived calls from the 5' RACE reads in MiXCR, one entry per CDR3 protein. The sample lists 32,000 or so distinct CDR3 sequences; around 10% were seen once. The sample was PBMCs. Receptors were obtained from a woman aged 60 to 75 in good health. Both conserved end residues are part of each CDR3. The D gene is left open where the match is weak. Some rows mark clone size as missing; the rest say once, few, many or name a class of expanded clone.

TRBV20-1	TRBJ1-3	TRBD1	many	TGCAGTGCCAGGGTCATCGGGACAGCTGCTGGAAACACCATATATTTT	CSARVIGTAAGNTIYF
TRBV9	TRBJ2-7	NA	many	TGTGCCAGCAGCGCCACGACGGGGCCGGACTACGAGCAGTACTTC	CASSATTGPDYEQYF
TRBV5-1	TRBJ1-1	NA	medium-sized	TGCGCCAGCCTTTTTAACGGTGAACTCACTGAAGCTTTCTTT	CASLFNGELTEAFF
TRBV28	TRBJ2-3	TRBD2	many	TGTGCCAGCAGTCAGGGACTAGCGGGAAGCACAGATACGCAGTATTTT	CASSQGLAGSTDTQYF
TRBV20-1	TRBJ2-3	NA	many	TGCAGTGTTTCGGACGCACGGGGCACAGATACGCAGTATTTT	CSVSDARGTDTQYF
TRBV9	TRBJ2-7	TRBD2	many	TGTGCCAGCAGCGGTAGCGGGGGGGCCTTCCCCAACGAGCAGTACTTC	CASSGSGGAFPNEQYF
TRBV5-1	TRBJ1-2	NA	many	TGCGCCAGCAGCTTGAGGGGAGACTATGGCTACACCTTC	CASSLRGDYGYTF
TRBV25-1	TRBJ2-7	NA	many	TGTGCCAGCAGGGGTAGTACCTCCTACGAGCAGTACTTC	CASRGSTSYEQYF
TRBV4-3	TRBJ1-6	TRBD1	NA	TGCGCCAGCAGACAACCGGGACAGAATTCACCCCTCAACTTT	CASRQPGQNSPLNF
TRBV2	TRBJ2-7	NA	many	TGTGCCAGCCAAGTGGTGACAGGTGAAGGCTACGAGCAGTACTTC	CASQVVTGEGYEQYF
TRBV4-3	TRBJ2-7	TRBD1	many	TGCGCCAGCAGCCCCGGGACAGGGGATACCTACGAGCAGTACTTC	CASSPGTGDTYEQYF
TRBV29-1	TRBJ1-3	NA	many	TGCAGCGTGGGGAGCTCTGGAAACACCATATATTTT	CSVGSSGNTIYF
TRBV12-3/TRBV12-4	TRBJ2-1	TRBD2	many	TGTGCCAGCAGTTCCCCGAACATTGGGACTAGCGGGTCCTACAATGAGCAGTTCTTC	CASSSPNIGTSGSYNEQFF
TRBV5-5	TRBJ2-3	NA	many	TGTGCCAGCAGCTTTAGGGGGGCGTCCACAGATACGCAGTATTTT	CASSFRGASTDTQYF
TRBV20-1	TRBJ1-2	TRBD1	many	TGCAGTGCAGTACAGGGGGCGCGAGGACATGGCTACACCTTC	CSAVQGARGHGYTF
TRBV7-8	TRBJ1-2	TRBD1	many	TGTGCCAGCAGCCAGACGGACAGGGGGACAATCTATGGCTACACCTTC	CASSQTDRGTIYGYTF
TRBV20-1	TRBJ2-7	TRBD2	many	TGCAGTGCCCCGTCCAGCGGGGGGAACTACGAGCAGTACTTC	CSAPSSGGNYEQYF
TRBV10-3	TRBJ2-2	TRBD1	many	TGTGCCATCAGGGCGACAGGGGGCGGCACCGGGGAGCTGTTTTTT	CAIRATGGGTGELFF
TRBV20-1	TRBJ1-5	NA	NA	TGCAGTGCATCGGACCCTGCAGTCAATCAGCCCCAGCATTTT	CSASDPAVNQPQHF
TRBV5-1	TRBJ2-7	TRBD2	many	TGCGCCAGCAGCTTGAGGGCTAGCGGGGGGGTACCCCCCCCCTACGAGCAGTACTTC	CASSLRASGGVPPPYEQYF
TRBV19	TRBJ1-1	NA	many	TGTGCCAGTATAGACGGAATGAACACTGAAGCTTTCTTT	CASIDGMNTEAFF
TRBV5-5	TRBJ2-5	NA	NA	TGTGCCTGCAGCTTGCGGCGGGACAGCCAGTACCAAGAGACCGAGTACTTC	CACSLRRDSQYQETEYF
TRBV14	TRBJ2-1	NA	many	TGTGCCAGCAGCCCCCAGGGGGGGAGCTCCTACAATGAGCAGTTCTTC	CASSPQGGSSYNEQFF
TRBV4-2	TRBJ1-5	TRBD1	NA	TGTGTCAGCAGCCAAGATTGGAAAGGGGGCGGTCAGCCACAGCATTTT	CVSSQDWKGGGQPQHF
TRBV15	TRBJ1-5	NA	many	TGTGCCACCAGCAGCCTCAGGGGATGGGATCAGCCCCAGCATTTT	CATSSLRGWDQPQHF
TRBV7-2	TRBJ2-1	NA	many	TGTGCCAGCAGCTTAGCGCTAGGGGCCCGTTACAATGAGCAGTTCTTC	CASSLALGARYNEQFF
TRBV5-1	TRBJ2-3	NA	many	TGCGCCAGCAGCTTGCCCTTGGGAGACACAGATACGCAGTATTTT	CASSLPLGDTDTQYF
TRBV6-6	TRBJ2-2	NA	NA	TGTGCCAGCAGCTCCTCGGGTGGGGGGAACACCAGGGAGCCGTTTTTT	CASSSSGGGNTREPFF
TRBV7-2	TRBJ2-1	NA	many	TGTGCCAGCAGCCGGAGTGCGGGGACTTACTTTGAGCAGTTCTTC	CASSRSAGTYFEQFF
TRBV28	TRBJ2-1	NA	few	TGTGCCAGCAGTTTTTCTCATTACCGACCGTCTGGCAACCCAATCGAGCAGTTCTTC	CASSFSHYRPSGNPIEQFF
TRBV18	TRBJ1-1	TRBD1	NA	TGTGCCAGCTCACGGACAGGGGGCCGGAACACTGAAGCTTTATTT	CASSRTGGRNTEALF
TRBV12-3/TRBV12-4	TRBJ1-2	TRBD1	many	TGTGCCAGCAGTGGTCATGGAGGGGGCAACCTCTATGGCTACACCTTC	CASSGHGGGNLYGYTF
TRBV27	TRBJ2-5	TRBD2	NA	TGTGCCAGCAGTCCTCTAGCGGGGAGAAAAGAGACCCAGTACTTC	CASSPLAGRKETQYF
TRBV20-1	TRBJ2-5	NA	many	TGCAGTGCTAGTCCCACCAGTGGCCAAGAGACCCAGTACTTC	CSASPTSGQETQYF
TRBV20-1	TRBJ1-5	NA	many	TGCAGTGCTAGTAGGCAGGCTGGGCCCCAGCATTTT	CSASRQAGPQHF
TRBV12-3/TRBV12-4	TRBJ2-7	NA	many	TGTGCCAGCAGTTGGGCAGGTGAACCGGTCGAGCAGTACTTC	CASSWAGEPVEQYF
TRBV7-6	TRBJ1-3	NA	many	TGTGCCAGCAGCCCGACCGGGACGTACGGAAACACCATATATTTT	CASSPTGTYGNTIYF
TRBV20-1	TRBJ1-2	NA	NA	TGCAGTGGCACAGGGCTATCTAACTATGGCTACACCTTC	CSGTGLSNYGYTF
TRBV12-3/TRBV12-4	TRBJ2-5	NA	many	TGTGCCAGCAGATCTCATGGGGACGGGACCCAGTACTTC	CASRSHGDGTQYF
TRBV5-1	TRBJ2-7	NA	many	TGCGCCAGCAGCTATCAGCGGAAACAGGGAGATGACTACGAGCAGTACTTC	CASSYQRKQGDDYEQYF
TRBV6-5	TRBJ2-2	TRBD2	many	TGTGCCAGCAGGCAACGGGGACTAGCGGGGGGGCACGCGAACACCGGGGAGCTGTTTTTT	CASRQRGLAGGHANTGELFF
TRBV10-3	TRBJ1-5	TRBD1	many	TGTGCCATCAGTGGAGGTAGGGGGCCACAGCCCCAGCATTTT	CAISGGRGPQPQHF
TRBV5-5	TRBJ1-3	TRBD1	many	TGTGCCAGCAGAATGACACAGGGGGCGTCTGGAAACACCATATATTTT	CASRMTQGASGNTIYF
TRBV28	TRBJ2-6	NA	many	TGTGCCAGCAGTTCCCCCCTGGGGGGTCCTCTATCTGGGGCCAACGTCCTGACTTTC	CASSSPLGGPLSGANVLTF
TRBV5-1	TRBJ2-3	TRBD1	many	TGCGCCAGCAGCTTGGGGACAGGGGGCGTATCCACAGATACGCAGTATTTT	CASSLGTGGVSTDTQYF
TRBV11-2	TRBJ2-2	TRBD2	many	TGTGCCAGCAGCTTAATTGTGGCGGGGGGGAACACCGGGGAGCTGTTTTTT	CASSLIVAGGNTGELFF
TRBV5-1	TRBJ2-1	NA	many	TGCGCCAGCAGCTTGGCCCAGCTGTACTACAATGAGCAGTTCTTC	CASSLAQLYYNEQFF
TRBV5-1	TRBJ2-7	NA	many	TGCGCCAGCAGCTTTGAAGGATCGGGCTACGAGCAGTACTTC	CASSFEGSGYEQYF
TRBV3-1	TRBJ2-4	NA	many	TGTGCCAGCAGCCAGGGATCGGACATTCAGTACTTC	CASSQGSDIQYF
TRBV28	TRBJ2-5	NA	many	TGTGCCAGCAGTTTGGAGACCCAGTACTTC	CASSLETQYF
TRBV6-2/TRBV6-3	TRBJ1-5	TRBD1	many	TGTGCCAGCAGTCGGACAGGGGATCAGCCCCAGCATTTT	CASSRTGDQPQHF
TRBV27	TRBJ1-2	TRBD1	many	TGTGCCAGCAGGCAGACAGGGATCTATGGCTACACCTTC	CASRQTGIYGYTF
TRBV7-2	TRBJ2-3	NA	many	TGTGCCAGCAGCTTAGGTCAGGCGAGCACAGATACGCAGTATTTT	CASSLGQASTDTQYF
TRBV7-9	TRBJ1-1	TRBD1	many	TGTGCCAGCAGCTTAGACCGACAGGGGAACACTGAAGCTTTCTTT	CASSLDRQGNTEAFF
TRBV5-1	TRBJ2-3	NA	many	TGCGCCAGCAGCTGGGAATCCACAGATACGCAGTATTTT	CASSWESTDTQYF
TRBV12-3/TRBV12-4	TRBJ2-7	NA	many	TGTGCCAGCAGTCGCAGACAGGCTCGGGACGAGCAGTACTTC	CASSRRQARDEQYF
TRBV7-2	TRBJ1-5	NA	many	TGTGCCAGCACCCCCGGGGGGTCATCTAATCAGCCACAGCATTTT	CASTPGGSSNQPQHF
TRBV7-2	TRBJ1-1	NA	many	TGTGCCAGCAGCTTAGTGGGTCAGACAGACACTGAAGCTTTCTTT	CASSLVGQTDTEAFF
TRBV7-6	TRBJ1-5	TRBD1	many	TGTGCCAGCAGCTCCGCACAGGGGATAAATCAGCCCCAGCATTTT	CASSSAQGINQPQHF
TRBV12-3/TRBV12-4	TRBJ2-5	NA	medium-sized	TGTGCCAGCAGTTTAGGGGAGACCCAGTACTTC	CASSLGETQYF